The next 25 T cell receptor beta chains were all read from a single sample in a study of Tregs in tolerant kidney transplant recipients (dated by TCRdb to between 2019 and 2020). Library method: the immunoSEQ multiplex PCR assay. Held by TCRdb, this immuneACCESS table contains in-frame sequences only and omits some clones. Under half of the omission traces to an unresolved V gene where checked; the cause of the rest is unknown. Here the sample has 60,000 or so clones; over 70% occur a single time. The ten largest clones represent 4.5% to 6.5% of the sample. Sequenced sample: CD4+ T cells from blood. These TCRs come from a human donor in good health.

The rearrangement joins TRBV5-1 to TRBJ2-5; 8 bases are a match to TRBD2. This CDR3 region has 15 residues. Per germline, CDR1 SGHRS and CDR2 YFSETQ. The junction had 4 bases not matched to a gene; V was cut back by 2 bases and J by 1 base. The CDR3 protein is CASSFGRGGQETQYF. CDR3 nucleotides: TGCGCCAGCAGCTTTGGCCGGGGGGGCCAAGAGACCCAGTACTTC.

The rearrangement links TRBV29-1 to TRBJ2-1; TRBD2 agrees at 11 bases. Germline assignment: CDR1 SQVTM and CDR2 ANQGSEA. The CDR3 is made up of 12 amino acids. V lost 6 bases to trimming and J lost 9 bases; unmatched junction nucleotides: 4. CDR3 loop: CSVGGTSGEQFF. CDR3 bases: TGCAGCGTAGGCGGGACTAGCGGTGAGCAGTTCTTC.

The chain combines TRBV20-1 with TRBJ1-1; D is ambiguous. From germline, CDR1 is DFQATT and CDR2 SNEGSKA (reference sequence). V was clipped by 6 bases and J by 6 bases, with 11 bases between them. The CDR3 contains 11 residues. CDR3 nucleotides: TGCAGTGCCACTCGGAGTCCTGAAGCTTTCTTT. Protein product: CSATRSPEAFF.

This chain connects TRBV4-3 to TRBJ1-2; D ambiguous. CDR1 and CDR2 from the germline V gene are LGHNA and YSLEER. The CDR3 runs to 17 residues. Trimming removed 0 bases from V and 0 bases from J, with 14 bases in between. CDR3 sequence (DNA): TGCGCCAGCAGCCAAGAGCACGATGGACGGACTAACTATGGCTACACCTTC. This translates into CASSQEHDGRTNYGYTF.

V gene TRBV6-5 combines with J gene TRBJ2-5; D gene unclear. This CDR3 region has 16 residues. Germline V CDR1 and CDR2: MNHEY, SVGAGI. The V end lost 0 bases, the J end lost 4 bases, and 15 bases lay between the germline ends. This CDR3 reads CASSYSRVAIAETQYF. The CDR3 DNA reads TGTGCCAGCAGTTACTCGAGAGTGGCGATCGCAGAGACCCAGTACTTC.

The chain is built from TRBV7-6 and TRBJ2-1; TRBD2 agrees at 9 bases. The ends lost 2 bases at V and 9 bases at J; junction bases unmatched: 11. The CDR3 loop spans 16 amino acids. Germline lookup yields CDR1 SGHVS and CDR2 FNYEAQ. CDR3 amino acids: CASSLRRGGARAEQFF. CDR3 nucleotide sequence: TGTGCCAGCAGCTTAAGGCGCGGGGGGGCCAGGGCTGAGCAGTTCTTC.

The rearrangement links TRBV2 to TRBJ1-5, with 7 nucleotides matching TRBD1. With 6 bases clipped from V and 7 bases from J, the junction kept 9 bases outside the gene matches. The CDR3 runs to 14 residues. CDR1 and CDR2 (germline): SNHLY, FYNNEI. CDR3 coding DNA: TGTGCCAGCAGGAACGAGGGGGCAAGGCAGCCCCAGCATTTT. Translating gives CASRNEGARQPQHF. The whole variable domain, remainder taken from reference TRBV2 and TRBJ1-5, is EPEVTQTPSHQVTQMGQEVILRCVPISNHLYFYWYRQILGQKVEFLVSFYNNEISEKSEIFDDQFSVERPDGSNFTLKIRSTKLEDSAMYFCASRNEGARQPQHFGDGTRLSIL.

The CDR3 loop reads CASSYLQGYGYTF. In DNA, the CDR3 is TGTGCCAGCAGTTACCTACAGGGGTACGGCTACACCTTC. The rearrangement uses TRBV6-5 and TRBJ1-2; 7 bases agree with TRBD1. CDR3 length equals 13 residues. The junction had 5 bases not matched to a gene; V was cut back by 2 bases and J by 8 bases. Germline CDR1 is MNHEY and CDR2 is SVGAGI.

The chain combines TRBV7-9 with TRBJ2-3; D call uncertain. The CDR3 spans 13 residues. With 5 bases removed from V and 10 bases from J, the gap between germline ends came to 16 bases. Germline V gene sequence: CDR1 SEHNR, CDR2 FQNEAQ (reference sequence). Here the CDR3 DNA reads TGTGCCAGCAGCCTGCCCATCCCCGGCCCGCAGTATTTT. Its protein product is CASSLPIPGPQYF.

The rearrangement joins TRBV6-1 to TRBJ2-2; no definite D call. Germline CDR1 is MNHNS and CDR2 is SASEGT. Trimming removed 6 bases at V and 0 bases at J, with 8 bases between. This CDR3 has 14 residues. The CDR3 spells CASSPKANTGELFF. The CDR3 bases are TGTGCCAGCAGCCCTAAAGCGAACACCGGGGAGCTGTTTTTT.

The chain recombines TRBV21-1 with TRBJ1-2. TRBV21-1 is a pseudogene locus. The CDR3 spans 9 residues. CDR3 protein: CASLYGYTF. The CDR3 DNA reads TGTGCCAGTCTCTATGGCTACACCTTC.

V usage is TRBV5-4 and J usage is TRBJ2-3, with D possibly being TRBD1 or TRBD2 (6 bases each). Trimming cost V 2 bases and J 3 bases, with 13 bases left between them. Germline V lookup: CDR1 SGHNT, CDR2 YYREEE (reference sequence). The CDR3 spans 15 residues. The chain's CDR3 is CASSFGGRVTDTQYF. CDR3 DNA: TGTGCCAGCAGCTTTGGGGGGCGGGTGACAGATACGCAGTATTTT.

The chain employs TRBV18 and TRBJ1-4; D ambiguous. This CDR3 spans 15 amino acids. The germline V and J ends were trimmed by 5 bases and 0 bases, with 10 bases remaining between them. Germline V gene data show CDR1 as KGHSH and CDR2 as LQKENI. CDR3 protein: CASSTRPATNEKLFF. The CDR3, as DNA: TGTGCCAGCTCAACCAGACCCGCAACTAATGAAAAACTGTTTTTT. The whole variable domain, remainder taken from reference TRBV18 and TRBJ1-4, is NAGVMQNPRHLVRRRGQEARLRCSPMKGHSHVYWYRQLPEEGLKFMVYLQKENIIDESGMPKERFSAEFPKEGPSILRIQQVVRGDSAAYFCASSTRPATNEKLFFGSGTQLSVL.

The CDR3 region is CASSPNQGSDQPQHF. The CDR3 region has the DNA TGTGCCAGCAGCCCGAATCAAGGAAGTGATCAGCCCCAGCATTTT. V and J are TRBV7-2 and TRBJ1-5; D remains unclear. Trimming cost V 5 bases and J 5 bases, with 16 bases left between them. Per the germline V gene, CDR1 is SGHTA and CDR2 is FQGNSA. The CDR3 runs to 15 residues. Looking up the rest from reference TRBV7-2 and TRBJ1-5 gives the full variable domain: GAGVSQSPSNKVTEKGKDVELRCDPISGHTALYWYRQSLGQGLEFLIYFQGNSAPDKSGLPSDRFSAERTGGSVSTLTIQRTQQEDSAVYLCASSPNQGSDQPQHFGDGTRLSIL.

This clone was seen a single time. V usage is TRBV5-1 and J usage is TRBJ2-1, with D maybe TRBD2 (6 bases). Germline CDR1 SGHRS, CDR2 YFSETQ. Trimming pared 9 bases from V and 0 bases from J, leaving 16 bases between. The CDR3 totals 15 residues. The DNA for the CDR3 is TGCGCCACCCAGGACTATCCAAGCTCCTACAATGAGCAGTTCTTC. Protein: CATQDYPSSYNEQFF.

The J gene is TRBJ1-6, the V gene TRBV6-5, with D possibly matching TRBD1 (5 bases). From germline, CDR1 is MNHEY and CDR2 SVGAGI. Trimming shortened V by 2 bases and J by 10 bases, and 12 bases separated the two germline ends. The CDR3 extends over 14 amino acids. The CDR3 spells CASSYNPGHSPLHF. Here the CDR3 DNA reads TGTGCCAGCAGTTACAATCCAGGGCACTCACCCCTCCACTTT.

V and J are TRBV6-5 and TRBJ1-3, with a possible D match to TRBD1 (6 bases). Looked up from germline, CDR1 is MNHEY and CDR2 is SVGAGI. V shed 0 bases and J shed 2 bases, with 11 bases lying between them. This CDR3 is built from 16 residues. The CDR3 nucleotides are TGTGCCAGCAGTTACTCGGGATCAGGGGCTGGAAACACCATATATTTT. Translating gives CASSYSGSGAGNTIYF.

This clone was found a few times. V and J are TRBV9 and TRBJ2-2, with no clear D. Germline V gene sequence: CDR1 SGDLS, CDR2 YYNGEE. CDR3 length equals 12 residues. Trimming left V 5 bases short and J 8 bases short, with 10 bases between. Written as DNA, the CDR3 is TGTGCCAGCAGTCTCAGCAGGGGGGAGCTGTTTTTT. Residues: CASSLSRGELFF. Combining the CDR3 with reference TRBV9 and TRBJ2-2 gives the whole variable domain DSGVTQTPKHLITATGQRVTLRCSPRSGDLSVYWYQQSLDQGLQFLIQYYNGEERAKGNILERFSAQQFPDLHSELNLSSLELGDSALYFCASSLSRGELFFGEGSRLTVL.

The rearrangement links TRBV6-5 to TRBJ2-2; 8 bases are a match to TRBD1. The CDR3 covers 15 residues. Germline V gene sequence: CDR1 MNHEY, CDR2 SVGAGI. Trimming removed 6 bases from V and 3 bases from J; junction bases left unmatched: 6. CDR3 bases: TGTGCCAGCAGCCCCACGGACAGGGACACCGGGGAGCTGTTTTTT. Its protein is CASSPTDRDTGELFF.

The genes are TRBV7-9 and TRBJ1-1; D is unclear. The CDR3 sequence is 10 residues long. V was cut by 7 bases and J by 2 bases, with 2 bases left in between. Germline assignment: CDR1 SEHNR and CDR2 FQNEAQ (reference sequence). CDR3 sequence: CASTNTEAFF. The DNA for the CDR3 is TGTGCCAGCACTAACACTGAAGCTTTCTTT. Drawing the rest from reference TRBV7-9 and TRBJ1-1, the complete variable domain is DTGVSQNPRHKITKRGQNVTFRCDPISEHNRLYWYRQTLGQGPEFLTYFQNEAQLEKSRLLSDRFSAERPKGSFSTLEIQRTEQGDSAMYLCASTNTEAFFGQGTRLTVV.

The chain couples TRBV2 to TRBJ1-1, with D hard to call. The CDR3 extends over 15 amino acids. V dropped 6 bases and J dropped 0 bases, with 14 bases sitting between them. Germline CDR1 is SNHLY and CDR2 is FYNNEI. DNA for the CDR3: TGTGCCAGCAGCGAACACGGACCTATGAACACTGAAGCTTTCTTT. Translating gives CASSEHGPMNTEAFF.

J is TRBJ2-3 and V is TRBV6-6, with 8 bases matching TRBD1. V lost 3 bases to trimming and J lost 6 bases; unmatched junction nucleotides: 5. Germline CDR1 is MNHNY and CDR2 is SVGAGI (reference sequence). The CDR3 length is 14 residues. CDR3: CASSYAGGLDTQYF. In DNA, the CDR3 is TGTGCCAGCAGTTATGCAGGGGGCTTGGATACGCAGTATTTT.

The CDR3 loop reads CASRPERGRGGYTF. DNA of the CDR3: TGTGCCAGCAGACCGGAGCGGGGGCGGGGTGGCTACACCTTC. The chain links TRBV6-5 to TRBJ1-2; D perhaps matches TRBD1 (6 bases). V was pared by 6 bases and J by 7 bases, with 18 bases between. CDR1 MNHEY and CDR2 SVGAGI come from the germline V gene. The CDR3 consists of 14 residues.

The V and J genes are TRBV19 and TRBJ2-3; D is unclear. The CDR3 has 14 amino acids. The germline gives CDR1 LNHDA, CDR2 SQIVND (reference sequence). Trimming took 5 bases from V and 6 from J, leaving 15 bases between them. DNA of the CDR3: TGTGCCAGTAGTGAGGCTCGCCGGCCCGATACGCAGTATTTT. Its protein is CASSEARRPDTQYF.

The rearrangement links TRBV30 to TRBJ1-3; D uncertain. V lost 3 bases and J 3 bases, leaving 6 bases between the germline ends. Germline V gene lookup returns CDR1 GTSNPN and CDR2 SVGIG (reference sequence). This CDR3 region has 12 residues. The chain's CDR3 is CAWRGGGNTIYF. The CDR3 DNA reads as TGTGCCTGGAGAGGCGGTGGAAACACCATATATTTT.